This T cell receptor beta chain was recovered during a study of human T cells and chemical hapten exposure (dated by TCRdb to the early 2020s). As for the study more broadly: Libraries were pooled for sequencing, and variation in per-sample TCR yields was attributed mainly to small differences in library volumes within the pool. Peripheral blood TCR repertoire changes were tracked in vivo in alopecia patients during primary and secondary sensitization to the hapten diphenylcyclopropenone (DPC). Each blood RNA sample was used to sequence both TCR alpha and TCR beta chains. The research as a whole found: After repeated subsampling, changes were observed in the strength of the expansion versus patch-test correlation and in the threshold at which the correlation became significant. DPC sensitization did not change the number of TCRs with a frequency above 1 in 1000, and there was no evidence of changes in global repertoire structure.

Library preparation used 5' RACE. This sample was sequenced with an Illumina MiSeq. During library preparation, unique molecular identifiers were attached to individual cDNA molecules so that TCRs could be counted in a quantitative, reproducible way. The original methods were these. Samples had a median of about 90,000 TCRs, with a range from roughly 23,224 to 750,000. The Decombinator software suite was used to annotate the V, J and CDR3 of the TCR reads. For PS versus PT1 abundance plots, all samples were subsampled to the same number of TCRs (28,000). Expanded TCRs were defined as absent before sensitization and observed at least eight times at the 2-week time point. TCRdb cleaned the public reads at Q25 with fastp, built clones with MiXCR and kept in-frame beta chains. Records with the same CDR3 protein are collapsed into one entry carrying the most frequent genes and DNA. The V and J calls come from TCRdb's annotation, not from the publication. The sample table holds approximately 140,000 distinct CDR3 sequences, of which about 4% were seen once. Together, the top ten hold around 1.4% of the sample.

Total RNA was isolated from unfractionated whole blood collected in Tempus Blood RNA tubes. As TCR sequencing controls, about five healthy volunteers were used, with blood taken at day 0, 2 weeks and 6 weeks. With respect to this clonotype: Which antigen it targets is not known. Qualities for individual bases were not recorded, and no much larger clone is one base off.

Its CDR3 holds 15 amino acids, cysteine through phenylalanine. Here the CDR3 DNA is all that survives: 45 bases in frame from base 1. The junction shows trimming of 0 bases on V and 0 bases on J, plus 7 bases between the germline ends. Taken from the germline V gene (reference sequence), the CDR1 and CDR2 loops are SGHNT and YYREEE. Recombination joined TRBV5-4 with TRBJ2-1; the D gene is not confidently resolved. This TCR was recovered from a female donor in good health. Here the CDR3 is given as CASSLGRSSYNEQFF. The nucleotides are TGTGCCAGCAGCTTGGGGCGGAGCTCCTACAATGAGCAGTTCTTC.